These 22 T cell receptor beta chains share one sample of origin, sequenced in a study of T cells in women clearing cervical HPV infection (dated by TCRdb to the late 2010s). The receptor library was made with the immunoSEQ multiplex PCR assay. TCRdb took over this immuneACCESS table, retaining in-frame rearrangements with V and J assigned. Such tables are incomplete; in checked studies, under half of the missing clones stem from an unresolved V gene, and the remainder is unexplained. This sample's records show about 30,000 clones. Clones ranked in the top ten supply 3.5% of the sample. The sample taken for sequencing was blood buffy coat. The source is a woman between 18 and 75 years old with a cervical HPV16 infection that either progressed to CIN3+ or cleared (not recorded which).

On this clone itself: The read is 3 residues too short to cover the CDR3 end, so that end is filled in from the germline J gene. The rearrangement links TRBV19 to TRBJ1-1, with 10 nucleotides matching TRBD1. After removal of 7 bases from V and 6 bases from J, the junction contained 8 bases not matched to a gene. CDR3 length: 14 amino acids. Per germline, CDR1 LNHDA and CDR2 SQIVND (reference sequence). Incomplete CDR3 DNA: TGTGCCAGTACCGGACAGGGGGGAAGGTCTGAA. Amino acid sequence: CASTGQGGRSE. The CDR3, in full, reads CASTGQGGRSEAFF.

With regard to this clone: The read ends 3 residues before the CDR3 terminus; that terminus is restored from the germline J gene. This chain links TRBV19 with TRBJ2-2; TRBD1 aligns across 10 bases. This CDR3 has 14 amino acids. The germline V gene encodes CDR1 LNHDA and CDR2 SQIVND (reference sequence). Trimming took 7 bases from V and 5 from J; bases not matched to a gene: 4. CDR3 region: CASTRTGGTGELFF. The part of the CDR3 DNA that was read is TGTGCCAGTACGCGGACAGGGGGGACCGGGGAG.

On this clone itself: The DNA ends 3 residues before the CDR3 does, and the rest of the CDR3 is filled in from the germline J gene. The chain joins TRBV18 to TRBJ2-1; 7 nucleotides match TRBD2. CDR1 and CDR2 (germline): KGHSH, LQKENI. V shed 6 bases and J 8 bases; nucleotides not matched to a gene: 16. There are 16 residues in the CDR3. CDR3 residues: CASSSWRASGSDEQFF. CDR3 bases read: TGTGCCAGCTCGAGCTGGCGGGCTAGCGGAAGTGATGAG.

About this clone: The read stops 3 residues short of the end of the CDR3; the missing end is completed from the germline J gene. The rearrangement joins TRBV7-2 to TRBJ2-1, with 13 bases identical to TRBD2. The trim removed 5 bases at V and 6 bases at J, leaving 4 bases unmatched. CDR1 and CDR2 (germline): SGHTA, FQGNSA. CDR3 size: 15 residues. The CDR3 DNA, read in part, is TGTGCCAGCAGCCCCGGACTAGCGGGAGCCAATGAG. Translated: CASSPGLAGANE. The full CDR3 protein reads CASSPGLAGANEQFF.

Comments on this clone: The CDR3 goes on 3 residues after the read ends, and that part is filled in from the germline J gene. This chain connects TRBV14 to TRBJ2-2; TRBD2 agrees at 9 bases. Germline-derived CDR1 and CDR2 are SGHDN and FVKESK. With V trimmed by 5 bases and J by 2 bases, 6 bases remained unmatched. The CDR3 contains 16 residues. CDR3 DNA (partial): TGTGCCAGCAGCAAACCTAGCGGGGCTAACACCGGGGAG. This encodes CASSKPSGANTGE. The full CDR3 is CASSKPSGANTGELFF. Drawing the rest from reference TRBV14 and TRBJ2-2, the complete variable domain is EAGVTQFPSHSVIEKGQTVTLRCDPISGHDNLYWYRRVMGKEIKFLLHFVKESKQDESGMPNNRFLAERTGGTYSTLKVQPAELEDSGVYFCASSKPSGANTGELFFGEGSRLTVL.

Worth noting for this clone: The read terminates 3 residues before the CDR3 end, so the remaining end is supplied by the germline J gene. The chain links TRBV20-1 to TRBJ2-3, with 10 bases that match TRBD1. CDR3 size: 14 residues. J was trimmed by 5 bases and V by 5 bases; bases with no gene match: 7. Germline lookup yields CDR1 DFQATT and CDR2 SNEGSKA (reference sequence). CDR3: CSASDRGRGDTQYF. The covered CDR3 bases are TGCAGTGCTTCCGACAGGGGGCGTGGAGATACG.

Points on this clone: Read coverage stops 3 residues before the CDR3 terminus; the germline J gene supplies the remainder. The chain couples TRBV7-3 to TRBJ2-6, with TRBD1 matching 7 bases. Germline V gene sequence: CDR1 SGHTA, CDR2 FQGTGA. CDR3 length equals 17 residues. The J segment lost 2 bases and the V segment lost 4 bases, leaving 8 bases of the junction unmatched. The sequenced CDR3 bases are TGTGCCAGCAGCTCACCCACAGGGGATGCTGGGGCCAACGTC. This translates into CASSSPTGDAGANV. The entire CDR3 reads CASSSPTGDAGANVLTF.

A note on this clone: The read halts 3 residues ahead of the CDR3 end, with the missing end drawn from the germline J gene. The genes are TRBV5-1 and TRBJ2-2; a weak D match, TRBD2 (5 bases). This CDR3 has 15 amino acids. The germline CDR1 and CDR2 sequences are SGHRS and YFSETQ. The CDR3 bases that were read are TGCGCCAGCAGCTTGAGCAACGGGGTGGGGTCACCG. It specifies CASSLSNGVGSP. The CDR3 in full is CASSLSNGVGSPLFF.

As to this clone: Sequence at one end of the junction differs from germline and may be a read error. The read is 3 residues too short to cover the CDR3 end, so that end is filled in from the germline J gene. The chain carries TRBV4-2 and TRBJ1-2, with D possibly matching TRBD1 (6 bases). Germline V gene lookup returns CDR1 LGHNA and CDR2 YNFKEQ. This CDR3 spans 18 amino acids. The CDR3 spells CASSHPTGGFGSNYGYTF. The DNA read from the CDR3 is TGCGCCAGCAGCCATCCGACAGGCGGCTTTGGATCCAACTATGGC.

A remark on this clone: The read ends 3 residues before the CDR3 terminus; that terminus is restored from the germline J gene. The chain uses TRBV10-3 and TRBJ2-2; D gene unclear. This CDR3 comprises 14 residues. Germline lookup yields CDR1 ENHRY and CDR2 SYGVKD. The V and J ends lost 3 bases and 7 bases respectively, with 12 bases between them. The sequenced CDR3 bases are TGTGCCATCAGTGACCCAGAGGTCCGCGGGGAG. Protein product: CAISDPEVRGE. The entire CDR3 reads CAISDPEVRGELFF.

The DNA read from the CDR3 is TGTGCCAGCAGCTTATTAGCGGGATTAGATACC. Translation: CASSLLAGLDT. From start to end, the CDR3 is CASSLLAGLDTQYF. This sequence joins TRBV5-5 and TRBJ2-5; 8 nucleotides align to TRBD2. The read finishes 3 residues shy of the CDR3 end, and the germline J gene is used to complete it. This CDR3 is 14 amino acids long. Germline V gene data show CDR1 as SGHKS and CDR2 as YYEKEE (reference sequence). The whole variable domain, remainder taken from reference TRBV5-5 and TRBJ2-5, is DAGVTQSPTHLIKTRGQQVTLRCSPISGHKSVSWYQQVLGQGPQFIFQYYEKEERGRGNFPDRFSARQFPNYSSELNVNALLLGDSALYLCASSLLAGLDTQYFGPGTRLLVL.

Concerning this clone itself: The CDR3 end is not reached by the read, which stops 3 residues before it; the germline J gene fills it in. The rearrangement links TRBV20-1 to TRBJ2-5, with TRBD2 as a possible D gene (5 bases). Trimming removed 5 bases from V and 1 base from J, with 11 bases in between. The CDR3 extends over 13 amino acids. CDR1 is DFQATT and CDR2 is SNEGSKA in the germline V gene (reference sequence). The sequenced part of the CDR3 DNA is TGCAGTGCTCCGAGGGCAGCCCAAGAGACC. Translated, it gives CSAPRAAQET. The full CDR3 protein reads CSAPRAAQETQYF.

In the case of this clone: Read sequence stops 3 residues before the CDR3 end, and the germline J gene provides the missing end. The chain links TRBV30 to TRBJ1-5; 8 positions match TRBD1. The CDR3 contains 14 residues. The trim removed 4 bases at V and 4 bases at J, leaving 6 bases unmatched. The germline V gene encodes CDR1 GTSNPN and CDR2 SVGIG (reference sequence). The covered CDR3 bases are TGTGCCTGGAATCAGGGGGCTCCGAATCAGCCC. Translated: CAWNQGAPNQP. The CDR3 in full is CAWNQGAPNQPQHF.

The sequenced part of the CDR3 DNA is TGCAGTGCTAGAGAGGTGGTTCGTGTAGGCACAGATACG. Its protein product is CSAREVVRVGTDT. The whole CDR3 reads CSAREVVRVGTDTQYF. The chain uses TRBV20-1 and TRBJ2-3; D is unclear. The read ends 3 residues early relative to the CDR3; the germline J gene fills the gap. The V and J ends lost 0 bases and 1 base respectively, with 14 bases between them. Germline lookup yields CDR1 DFQATT and CDR2 SNEGSKA (reference sequence). The CDR3 runs 16 residues.

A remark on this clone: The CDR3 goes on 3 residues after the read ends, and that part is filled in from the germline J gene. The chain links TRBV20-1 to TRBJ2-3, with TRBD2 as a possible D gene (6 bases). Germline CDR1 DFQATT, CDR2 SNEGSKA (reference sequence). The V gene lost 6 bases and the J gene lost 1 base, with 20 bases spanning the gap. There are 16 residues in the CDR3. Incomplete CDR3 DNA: TGCAGTGCCCCGAGAGTGACCGGCGGGGGCACAGATACG. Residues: CSAPRVTGGGTDT. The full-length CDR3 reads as CSAPRVTGGGTDTQYF.

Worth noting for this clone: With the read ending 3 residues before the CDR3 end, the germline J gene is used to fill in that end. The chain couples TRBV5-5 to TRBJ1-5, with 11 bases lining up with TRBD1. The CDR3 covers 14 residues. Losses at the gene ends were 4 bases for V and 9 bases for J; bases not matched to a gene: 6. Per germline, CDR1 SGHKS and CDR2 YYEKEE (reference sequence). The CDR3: CASSPDRGRLPQHF. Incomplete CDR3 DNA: TGTGCCAGCAGCCCGGACAGGGGGCGATTGCCC.

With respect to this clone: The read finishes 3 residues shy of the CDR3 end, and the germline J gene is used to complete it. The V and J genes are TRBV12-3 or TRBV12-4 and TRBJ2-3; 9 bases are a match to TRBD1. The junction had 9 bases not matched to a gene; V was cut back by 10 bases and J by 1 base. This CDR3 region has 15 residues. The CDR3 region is CATRGQGRRTDTQYF. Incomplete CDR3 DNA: TGTGCCACGAGGGGACAGGGTCGTCGCACAGATACG.

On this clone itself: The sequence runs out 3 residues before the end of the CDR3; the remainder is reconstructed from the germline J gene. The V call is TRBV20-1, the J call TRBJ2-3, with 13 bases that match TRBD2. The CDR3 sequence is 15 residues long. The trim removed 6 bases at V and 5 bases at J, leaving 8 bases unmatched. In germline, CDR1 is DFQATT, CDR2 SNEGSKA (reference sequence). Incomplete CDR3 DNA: TGCAGTGCGATCGGACTAGCGGGAGTTCGAGATACG. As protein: CSAIGLAGVRDT. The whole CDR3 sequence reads CSAIGLAGVRDTQYF.

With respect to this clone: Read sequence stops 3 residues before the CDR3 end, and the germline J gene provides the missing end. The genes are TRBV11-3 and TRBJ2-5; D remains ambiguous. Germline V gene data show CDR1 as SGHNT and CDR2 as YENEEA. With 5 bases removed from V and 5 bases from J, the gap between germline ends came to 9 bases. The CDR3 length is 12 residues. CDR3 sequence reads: CASSLGRETQYF. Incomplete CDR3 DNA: TGTGCCAGCAGCCTAGGTCGTGAGACC.

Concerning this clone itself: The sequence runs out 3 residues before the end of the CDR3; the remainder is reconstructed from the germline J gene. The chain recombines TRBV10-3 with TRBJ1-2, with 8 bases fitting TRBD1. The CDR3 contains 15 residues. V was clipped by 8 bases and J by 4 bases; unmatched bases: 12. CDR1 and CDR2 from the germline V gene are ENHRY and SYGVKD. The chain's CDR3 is CAIAQGGTGSYGYTF. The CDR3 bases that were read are TGTGCCATCGCCCAAGGGGGGACAGGCTCCTATGGC.

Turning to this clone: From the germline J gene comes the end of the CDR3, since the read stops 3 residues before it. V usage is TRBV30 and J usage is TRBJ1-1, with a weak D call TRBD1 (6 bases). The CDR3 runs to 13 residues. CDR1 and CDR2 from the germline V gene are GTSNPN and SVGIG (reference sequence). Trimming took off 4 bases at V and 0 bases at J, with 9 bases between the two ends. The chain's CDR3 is CAWKNRVNTEAFF. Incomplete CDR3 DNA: TGTGCCTGGAAAAACAGGGTGAACACTGAA. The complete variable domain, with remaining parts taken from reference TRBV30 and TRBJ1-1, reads SQTIHQWPATLVQPVGSPLSLECTVEGTSNPNLYWYRQAAGRGLQLLFYSVGIGQISSEVPQNLSASRPQDRQFILSSKKLLLSDSGFYLCAWKNRVNTEAFFGQGTRLTVV.

CDR3 bases read: TGTGCCAGCAGCCTGACAGCGAGCTCCTACGAG. It encodes CASSLTASSYE. The complete CDR3 reads CASSLTASSYEQYF. The chain carries TRBV11-3 and TRBJ2-7; possibly TRBD1 for D (5 bases). The DNA ends 3 residues before the CDR3 does, and the rest of the CDR3 is filled in from the germline J gene. Germline values: CDR1 SGHNT, CDR2 YENEEA. Trimming left V 5 bases short and J 0 bases short, with 11 bases between. This CDR3 has 14 residues.